This T cell receptor (beta chain) was sequenced in a study of blood T cells in healthy people across ages. Findings and caveats of the study: Correlation between TCR beta diversity and naive T cell percentage was strong.

With regard to this clonotype: Its antigen is not identified.

A second about 6 to 11 cycle PCR used barcoded and J-beta primers. Unique molecular identifiers of 12 random nucleotides labeled each cDNA. One entry per CDR3 protein results from TCRdb running MiXCR on the 5' RACE reads. Among 1.5 million to 2 million distinct CDR3 sequences listed, about 50% were seen once. There are 16 residues in the CDR3. The V segment lost 11 bases and the J segment 0 bases; nucleotides outside the gene matches: 10. CDR1 is WSHSY, CDR2 SAAADI, per germline. The clonotype originates from a woman in her thirties or forties in good health. The V gene is TRBV10-2, the J gene TRBJ2-6; TRBD2 agrees at 7 bases. The sample comprised blood. The CDR3 sequence: CAVSGGSFSGANVLTF. Here the CDR3 DNA reads TGCGCCGTTTCCGGGGGGTCGTTCTCTGGGGCCAACGTCCTGACTTTC.